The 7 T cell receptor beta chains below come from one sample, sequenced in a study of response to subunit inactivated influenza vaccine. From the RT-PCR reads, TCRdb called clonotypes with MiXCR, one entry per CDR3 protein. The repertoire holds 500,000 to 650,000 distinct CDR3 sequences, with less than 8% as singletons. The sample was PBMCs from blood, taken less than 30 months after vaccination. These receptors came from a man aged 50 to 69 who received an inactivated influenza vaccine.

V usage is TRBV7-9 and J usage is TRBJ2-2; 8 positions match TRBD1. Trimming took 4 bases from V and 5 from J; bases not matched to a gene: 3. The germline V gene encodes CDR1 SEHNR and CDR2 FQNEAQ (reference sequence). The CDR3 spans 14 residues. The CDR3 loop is CASSSGGGTGELFF. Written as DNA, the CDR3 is TGTGCCAGCAGCTCAGGGGGCGGAACCGGGGAGCTGTTTTTT.

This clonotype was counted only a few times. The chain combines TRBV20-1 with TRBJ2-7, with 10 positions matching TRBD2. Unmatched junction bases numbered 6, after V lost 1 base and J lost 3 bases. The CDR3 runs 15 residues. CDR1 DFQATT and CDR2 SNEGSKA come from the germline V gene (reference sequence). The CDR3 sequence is CSARATRTSGYEQYF. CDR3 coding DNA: TGCAGTGCTAGAGCTACTAGGACTAGCGGCTACGAGCAGTACTTC.

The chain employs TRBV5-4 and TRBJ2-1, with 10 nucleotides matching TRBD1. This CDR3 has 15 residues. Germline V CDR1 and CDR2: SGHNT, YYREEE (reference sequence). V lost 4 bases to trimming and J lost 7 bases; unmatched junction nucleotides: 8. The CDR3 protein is CASSLRGQGVNEQFF. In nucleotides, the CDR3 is TGTGCCAGCAGCCTGCGCGGACAGGGGGTTAATGAGCAGTTCTTC.

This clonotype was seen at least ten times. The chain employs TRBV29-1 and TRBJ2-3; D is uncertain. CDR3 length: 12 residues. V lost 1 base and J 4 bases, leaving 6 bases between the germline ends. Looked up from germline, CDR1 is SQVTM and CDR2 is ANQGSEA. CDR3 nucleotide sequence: TGCAGCGTTGAAGGCTTTTCAGATACGCAGTATTTT. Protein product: CSVEGFSDTQYF.

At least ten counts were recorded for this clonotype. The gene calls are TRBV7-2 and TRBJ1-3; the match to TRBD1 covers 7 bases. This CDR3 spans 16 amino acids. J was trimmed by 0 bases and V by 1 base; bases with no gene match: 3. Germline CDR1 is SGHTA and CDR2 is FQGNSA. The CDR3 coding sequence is TGTGCCAGCAGCTTAGTTGGGACAGCCTCTGGAAACACCATATATTTT. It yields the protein CASSLVGTASGNTIYF.

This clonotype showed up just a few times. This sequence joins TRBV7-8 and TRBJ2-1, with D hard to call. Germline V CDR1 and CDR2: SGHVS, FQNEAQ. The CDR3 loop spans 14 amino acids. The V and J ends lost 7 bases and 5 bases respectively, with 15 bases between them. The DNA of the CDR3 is TGTGCCAGCACCACGCCCGGGTCTCACAATGAGCAGTTCTTC. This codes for CASTTPGSHNEQFF. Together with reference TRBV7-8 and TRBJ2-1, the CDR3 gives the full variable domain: GAGVSQSPRYKVAKRGQDVALRCDPISGHVSLFWYQQALGQGPEFLTYFQNEAQLDKSGLPSDRFFAERPEGSVSTLKIQRTQQEDSAVYLCASTTPGSHNEQFFGPGTRLTVL.

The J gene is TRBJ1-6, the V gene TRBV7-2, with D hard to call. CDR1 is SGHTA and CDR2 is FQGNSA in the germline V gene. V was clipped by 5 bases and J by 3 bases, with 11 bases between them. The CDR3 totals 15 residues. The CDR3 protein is CASSPNRGYNSPLHF. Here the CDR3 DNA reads TGTGCCAGCAGCCCGAACAGAGGCTATAATTCACCCCTCCACTTT.